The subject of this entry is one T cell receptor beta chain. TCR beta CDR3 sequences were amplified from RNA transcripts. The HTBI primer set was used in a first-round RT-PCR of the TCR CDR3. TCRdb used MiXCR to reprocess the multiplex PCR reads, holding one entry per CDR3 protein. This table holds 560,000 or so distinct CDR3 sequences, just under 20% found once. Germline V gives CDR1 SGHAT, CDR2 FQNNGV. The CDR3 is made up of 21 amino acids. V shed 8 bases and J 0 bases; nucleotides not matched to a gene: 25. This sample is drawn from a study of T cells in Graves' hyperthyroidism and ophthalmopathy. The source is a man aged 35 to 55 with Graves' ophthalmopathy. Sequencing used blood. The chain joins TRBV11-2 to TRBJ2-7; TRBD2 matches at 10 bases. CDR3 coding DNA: TGTGCCAGCGGATACCCCCCTACCGGGACTAGCGCGACCTGGTTCTCCTACGAGCAGTACTTC. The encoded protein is CASGYPPTGTSATWFSYEQYF.